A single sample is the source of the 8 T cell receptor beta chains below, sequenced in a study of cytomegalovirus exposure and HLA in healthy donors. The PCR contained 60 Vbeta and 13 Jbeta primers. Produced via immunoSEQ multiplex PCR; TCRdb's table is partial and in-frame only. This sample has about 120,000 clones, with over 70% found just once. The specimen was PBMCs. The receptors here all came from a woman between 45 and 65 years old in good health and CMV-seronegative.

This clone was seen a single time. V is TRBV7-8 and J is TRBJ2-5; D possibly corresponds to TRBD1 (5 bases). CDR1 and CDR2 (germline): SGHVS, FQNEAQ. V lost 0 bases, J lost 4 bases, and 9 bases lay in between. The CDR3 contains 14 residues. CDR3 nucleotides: TGTGCCAGCAGCTTAGCCTCAGGGTTAGAGACCCAGTACTTC. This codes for CASSLASGLETQYF.

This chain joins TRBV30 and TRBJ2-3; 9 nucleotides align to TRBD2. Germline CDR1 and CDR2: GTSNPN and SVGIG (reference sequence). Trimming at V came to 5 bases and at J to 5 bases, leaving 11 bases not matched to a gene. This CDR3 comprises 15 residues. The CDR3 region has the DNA TGTGCCTGGGCTCCGGGCGGGAGGGCCAAAGATACGCAGTATTTT. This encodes CAWAPGGRAKDTQYF.

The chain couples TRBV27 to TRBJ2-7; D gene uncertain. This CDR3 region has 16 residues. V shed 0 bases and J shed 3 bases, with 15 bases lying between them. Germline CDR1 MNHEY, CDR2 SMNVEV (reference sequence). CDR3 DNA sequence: TGTGCCAGCAGTTTATCGGGTGTGGGCACCTTCTACGAGCAGTACTTC. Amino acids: CASSLSGVGTFYEQYF.

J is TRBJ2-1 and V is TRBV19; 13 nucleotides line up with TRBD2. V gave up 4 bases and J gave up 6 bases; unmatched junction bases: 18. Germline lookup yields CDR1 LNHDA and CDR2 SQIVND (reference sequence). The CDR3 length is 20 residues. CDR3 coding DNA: TGTGCCAGTAGTACTCCCCGACTAGCGGGAGGTCAACTGGCAGGCAATGAGCAGTTCTTC. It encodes CASSTPRLAGGQLAGNEQFF.

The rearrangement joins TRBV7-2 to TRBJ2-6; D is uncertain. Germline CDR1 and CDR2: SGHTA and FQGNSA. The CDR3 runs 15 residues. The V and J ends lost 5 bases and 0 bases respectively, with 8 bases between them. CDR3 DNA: TGTGCCAGCAGCGCCACGGGCTCTGGGGCCAACGTCCTGACTTTC. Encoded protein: CASSATGSGANVLTF.

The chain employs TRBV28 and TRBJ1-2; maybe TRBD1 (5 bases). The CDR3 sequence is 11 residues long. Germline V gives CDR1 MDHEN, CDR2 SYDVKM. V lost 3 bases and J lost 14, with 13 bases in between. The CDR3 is CASSFSGQNTF. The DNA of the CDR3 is TGTGCCAGCAGTTTTTCAGGGCAAAATACCTTC.

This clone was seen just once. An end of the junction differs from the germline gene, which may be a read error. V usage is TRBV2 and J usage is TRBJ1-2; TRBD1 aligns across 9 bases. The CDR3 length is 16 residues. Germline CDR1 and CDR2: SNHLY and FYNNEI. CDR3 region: CTSSDQPGQGDYGYTF. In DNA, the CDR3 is TGTACCAGCAGTGATCAACCGGGACAGGGCGACTATGGCTACACCTTC.

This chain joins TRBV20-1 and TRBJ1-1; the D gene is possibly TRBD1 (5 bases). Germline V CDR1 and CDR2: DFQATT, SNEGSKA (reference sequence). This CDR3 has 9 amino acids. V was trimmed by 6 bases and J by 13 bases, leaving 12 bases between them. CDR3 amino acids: CSAPGGDFF. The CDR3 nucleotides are TGCAGTGCCCCGGGAGGGGATTTCTTT.